A selection of T cell receptor beta chains follows, all from one sample in a study of blood T cell repertoires in COVID-19. This table comes from immunoSEQ multiplex PCR, and its TCRdb copy is limited to in-frame clones, with some not included. The sample lists roughly 150,000 clones, 85% occurring once. The sample taken for sequencing was peripheral blood. The receptors derive from a man aged 50-59 years with acute or convalescent COVID-19. Each CDR3 is given with its conserved first and last residue. A D gene is named only where the DNA matches it firmly. Part of the rows lack a size; the others show once, few, many or a class for expanded clones.

cdr3_length clone_size j_call d_call v_call cdr3_aa cdr3_nt
12 - TRBJ1-2 - TRBV10-3 CAIPTPNYGYTF TGTGCCATCCCTACCCCTAACTATGGCTACACCTTC
14 few TRBJ2-5 - TRBV5-6 CASSLSAGEETQYF TGTGCCAGCAGCTTGTCGGCGGGCGAGGAGACCCAGTACTTC
13 - TRBJ2-7 TRBD1 TRBV12-3/TRBV12-4 CASRKDRLREQYF TGTGCCAGCAGAAAGGACAGGTTGAGGGAGCAGTACTTC
15 few TRBJ2-7 - TRBV6-1 CASSEGDWSSYEQYF TGTGCCAGCAGTGAAGGGGACTGGAGCTCCTACGAGCAGTACTTC
14 few TRBJ2-1 TRBD2 TRBV11-3 CASSSGLAYNEQFF TGTGCCAGCAGCTCGGGACTAGCTTACAATGAGCAGTTCTTC
10 - TRBJ1-1 TRBD1 TRBV7-9 CASSWDRTFF TGTGCCAGCAGCTGGGACAGGACTTTCTTT
17 - TRBJ1-1 TRBD1 TRBV12-5 CASGLPRTGTLGTEAFF TGTGCTAGTGGTTTACCTCGGACAGGGACGTTGGGCACTGAAGCTTTCTTT
16 - TRBJ2-2 TRBD2 TRBV14 CASSHRSGRYTGELFF TGTGCCAGCAGCCACCGAAGCGGGAGGTACACCGGGGAGCTGTTTTTT
13 - TRBJ1-3 - TRBV30 CAWSIEAGNTIYF TGTGCCTGGAGCATCGAGGCTGGAAACACCATATATTTT
14 - TRBJ2-7 TRBD2 TRBV2 CAIATSGRLYEQYF TGTGCCATTGCGACTAGCGGGAGATTATACGAGCAGTACTTC
16 - TRBJ1-1 TRBD1 TRBV7-4 CASSLAGTGVHTEAFF TGTGCCAGCAGCTTAGCCGGGACAGGGGTGCACACTGAAGCTTTCTTT
13 few TRBJ2-5 TRBD2 TRBV12-3/TRBV12-4 CASSWTRRETQYF TGTGCCAGCAGTTGGACTAGACGCGAGACCCAGTACTTC
17 - TRBJ1-5 TRBD1 TRBV7-2 CASSQAPQGEGNQPQHF TGTGCCAGCAGCCAGGCCCCACAGGGGGAAGGCAATCAGCCCCAGCATTTT
14 - TRBJ2-2 TRBD2 TRBV28 CASRTSGLSGELFF TGTGCCAGCAGGACTAGCGGACTTTCCGGGGAGCTGTTTTTT
13 - TRBJ1-2 TRBD1 TRBV9 CASSVGQGEGYTF TGTGCCAGCAGCGTAGGACAGGGGGAGGGCTACACCTTC
14 few TRBJ1-1 - TRBV27 CASSPTVLTTEAFF TGTGCCAGCAGTCCGACGGTACTAACCACTGAAGCTTTCTTT
20 - TRBJ2-1 TRBD2 TRBV13 CASSSTGWTSGRRSYNEQFF TGTGCCAGCAGCTCGACGGGATGGACTAGCGGGAGACGTTCCTACAATGAGCAGTTCTTC
19 - TRBJ2-5 TRBD2 TRBV27 CASSRAATGLAGVVETQYF TGTGCCAGCAGCCGGGCCGCTACGGGACTAGCGGGAGTTGTGGAGACCCAGTACTTC
15 few TRBJ1-2 TRBD1 TRBV9 CASSGTGGKVYGYTF TGTGCCAGCAGCGGCACAGGGGGTAAAGTTTATGGCTACACCTTC
14 once TRBJ2-1 TRBD2 TRBV30 CAWMLAGSYNEQFF TGTGCCTGGATGCTAGCGGGCTCCTACAATGAGCAGTTCTTC
13 - TRBJ1-1 - TRBV18 CASSEGENTEAFF TGTGCCAGCTCAGAGGGAGAGAACACTGAAGCTTTCTTT
15 - TRBJ1-5 - TRBV13 CASSLGGPGNQPQHF TGTGCCAGCAGCTTAGGGGGGCCGGGCAATCAGCCCCAGCATTTT
14 - TRBJ2-1 - TRBV10-1 CASGAGAGSNEQFF TGCGCCAGCGGGGCGGGGGCAGGGAGCAATGAGCAGTTCTTC
13 once TRBJ2-7 - TRBV28 CASSLGSLGEQYF TGTGCCAGCAGCTTAGGTTCCCTCGGCGAGCAGTACTTC
15 - TRBJ1-1 - TRBV19 CASSPESDRNTEAFF TGTGCCAGTAGTCCCGAATCAGACAGGAACACTGAAGCTTTCTTT
13 once TRBJ1-2 - TRBV12-5 CASGLSGGVGYTF TGTGCTAGTGGTTTGTCTGGAGGGGTCGGCTACACCTTC
13 - TRBJ1-3 - TRBV13 CASTPLKTNTIYF TGTGCCAGCACCCCCCTAAAAACCAACACCATATATTTT
15 - TRBJ2-2 - TRBV5-1 CASSLAGGKSGELFF TGCGCCAGCAGCTTGGCGGGGGGCAAGTCCGGGGAGCTGTTTTTT
13 once TRBJ1-1 - TRBV7-9 CASSLSMNTEAFF TGTGCCAGCAGCTTATCTATGAACACTGAAGCTTTCTTT
16 - TRBJ2-7 - TRBV3-1/TRBV3-2 CASSSAGTPTRYEQYF TGTGCCAGCAGCTCCGCCGGGACTCCGACCCGCTACGAGCAGTACTTC
19 once TRBJ1-5 - TRBV7-8 CASSLVGRPGRHSNQPQHF TGTGCCAGCAGCTTAGTAGGCCGGCCAGGTCGGCATAGCAATCAGCCCCAGCATTTT
16 - TRBJ1-1 TRBD1 TRBV27 CASSPLGQGGITEAFF TGTGCCAGCAGTCCCCTCGGACAGGGGGGCATCACTGAAGCTTTCTTT
15 - TRBJ1-1 - TRBV6-6 CASSYSTEGSTEAFF TGTGCCAGCAGTTACTCGACGGAGGGGAGTACTGAAGCTTTCTTT
13 - TRBJ2-5 - TRBV6-2/TRBV6-3 CASSYSSQETQYF TGTGCCAGCAGTTACTCGAGCCAAGAGACCCAGTACTTC
15 - TRBJ2-7 TRBD1 TRBV5-6 CASSLGTGAYYEQYF TGTGCCAGCAGCTTAGGGACAGGGGCTTACTACGAGCAGTACTTC
13 - TRBJ1-1 - TRBV27 CASSLSINTEAFF TGTGCCAGCAGCCTTAGTATAAACACTGAAGCTTTCTTT
11 - TRBJ1-1 - TRBV28 CASSLQAKAFF TGTGCCAGCAGTTTACAGGCAAAAGCTTTCTTT
13 - TRBJ1-2 - TRBV3-1/TRBV3-2 CASSNRDSSGYTF TGTGCCAGCAGCAACCGGGACTCCTCGGGCTACACCTTC
15 - TRBJ2-3 - TRBV6-5 CASRTGLLDTDTQYF TGTGCCAGCAGGACGGGACTTCTCGACACAGATACGCAGTATTTT
15 - TRBJ2-6 - TRBV11-3 CASSPQGAGANVLTF TGTGCCAGCAGCCCACAGGGAGCTGGGGCCAACGTCCTGACTTTC
13 - TRBJ1-4 - TRBV19 CASTPLGNEKLFF TGTGCCAGTACCCCTCTCGGTAATGAAAAACTGTTTTTT
13 - TRBJ1-6 TRBD1 TRBV5-1 CASSSGGGSPLHF TGCGCCAGCTCATCAGGGGGTGGATCACCCCTCCACTTT
14 - TRBJ1-2 - TRBV28 CASSLGSRDYGYTF TGTGCCAGCAGCTTAGGGAGCCGGGACTATGGCTACACCTTC
13 - TRBJ2-1 TRBD2 TRBV30 CAFGLADYNEQFF TGTGCCTTTGGACTAGCGGACTACAATGAGCAGTTCTTC
16 - TRBJ2-1 TRBD2 TRBV4-1 CASSQDRLAGYNEQFF TGCGCCAGCAGCCAAGATAGGCTAGCGGGTTACAATGAGCAGTTCTTC